This TCR beta chain was identified during a study of CD8 T cells in ankylosing spondylitis. CDR1 and CDR2 (germline): WSHSY, SAAADI. This CDR3 spans 15 amino acids. V lost 3 bases, J lost 4 bases, and 13 bases lay in between. TCR beta libraries were made by quantitative 5'-RACE with molecular barcodes. TCRdb used MiXCR to reprocess the 5' RACE reads, holding one entry per CDR3 protein. Counted here are 250,000 to 350,000 distinct CDR3 sequences, 20% occurring once; the ten biggest clones make up roughly 8%. This clonotype was counted only a few times. Its target is not known. Study-wide results and caveats: Clones linked to the disease showed a CD8+ phenotype. They occurred at relatively low frequencies in peripheral blood. About 8 highly homologous variants made up a TCR beta motif that seemed to typify ankylosing spondylitis blood. Past studies reported some motif variants in reactive arthritis synovial fluid and blood.

The TCR sequence derives from a male donor with ankylosing spondylitis or in good health (not recorded which). This chain joins TRBV10-2 and TRBJ1-5; D gene unclear. The specimen sequenced was blood, either unsorted or a sorted T cell fraction (not recorded which). The CDR3 DNA reads TGCGCCAGCAGTGATTCTGGGTACCCGAATCAGCCCCAGCATTTT. It is translated as CASSDSGYPNQPQHF.